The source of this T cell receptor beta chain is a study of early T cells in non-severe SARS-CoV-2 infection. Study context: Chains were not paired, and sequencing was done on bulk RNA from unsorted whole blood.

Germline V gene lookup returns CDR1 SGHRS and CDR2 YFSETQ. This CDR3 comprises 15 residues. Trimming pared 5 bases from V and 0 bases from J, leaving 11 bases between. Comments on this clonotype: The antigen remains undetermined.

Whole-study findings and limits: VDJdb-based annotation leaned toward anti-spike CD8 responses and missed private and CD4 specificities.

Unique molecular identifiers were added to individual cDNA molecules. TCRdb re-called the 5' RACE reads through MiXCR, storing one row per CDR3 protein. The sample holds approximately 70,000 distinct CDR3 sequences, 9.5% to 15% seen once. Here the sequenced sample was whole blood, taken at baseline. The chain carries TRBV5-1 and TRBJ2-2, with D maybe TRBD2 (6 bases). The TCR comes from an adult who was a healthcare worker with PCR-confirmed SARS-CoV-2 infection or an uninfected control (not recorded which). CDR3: CASSSGLANTGELFF. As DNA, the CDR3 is TGCGCCAGCAGTTCGGGACTTGCGAACACCGGGGAGCTGTTTTTT.